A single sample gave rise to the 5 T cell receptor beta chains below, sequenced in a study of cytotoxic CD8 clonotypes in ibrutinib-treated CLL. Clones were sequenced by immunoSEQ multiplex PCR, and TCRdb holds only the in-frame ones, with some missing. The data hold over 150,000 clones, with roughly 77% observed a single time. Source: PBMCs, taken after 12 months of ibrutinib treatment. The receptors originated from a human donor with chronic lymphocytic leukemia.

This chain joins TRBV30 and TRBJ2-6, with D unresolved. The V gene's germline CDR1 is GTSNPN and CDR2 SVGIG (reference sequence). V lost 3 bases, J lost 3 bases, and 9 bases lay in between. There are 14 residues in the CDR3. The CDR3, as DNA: TGTGCCTGGAGGTTCTCGTATGGGGCCAACGTCCTGACTTTC. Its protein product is CAWRFSYGANVLTF.

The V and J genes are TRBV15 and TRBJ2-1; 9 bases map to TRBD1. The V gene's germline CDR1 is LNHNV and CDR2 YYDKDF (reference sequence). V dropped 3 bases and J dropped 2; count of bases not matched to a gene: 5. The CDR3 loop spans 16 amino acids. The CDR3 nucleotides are TGTGCCACCAGCAGGGATACAGGGGGCGCCTACAATGAGCAGTTCTTC. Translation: CATSRDTGGAYNEQFF.

CDR3 coding DNA: TGTGCCAGTAGTATAGATGGGCCGATAAACACCGGGGAGCTGTTTTTT. It yields the protein CASSIDGPINTGELFF. The rearrangement links TRBV19 to TRBJ2-2; D unclear. Germline V gene data show CDR1 as LNHDA and CDR2 as SQIVND (reference sequence). The CDR3 consists of 16 residues. Trimming pared 0 bases from V and 2 bases from J, leaving 10 bases between. Full variable domain (missing parts from reference TRBV19 and TRBJ2-2): DGGITQSPKYLFRKEGQNVTLSCEQNLNHDAMYWYRQDPGQGLRLIYYSQIVNDFQKGDIAEGYSVSREKKESFPLTVTSAQKNPTAFYLCASSIDGPINTGELFFGEGSRLTVL.

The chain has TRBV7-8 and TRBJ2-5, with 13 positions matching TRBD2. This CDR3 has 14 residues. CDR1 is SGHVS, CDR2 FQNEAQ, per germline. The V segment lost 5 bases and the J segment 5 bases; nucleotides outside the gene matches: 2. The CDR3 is CASSLTSGGETQYF. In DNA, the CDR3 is TGTGCCAGCAGCCTGACTAGCGGGGGGGAGACCCAGTACTTC.

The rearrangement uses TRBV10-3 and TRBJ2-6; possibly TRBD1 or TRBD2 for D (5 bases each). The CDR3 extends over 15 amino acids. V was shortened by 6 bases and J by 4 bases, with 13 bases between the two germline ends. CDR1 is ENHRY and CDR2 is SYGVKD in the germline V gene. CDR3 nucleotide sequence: TGTGCCATCAGGGGGGATGGGGCCGGGGCCAACGTCCTGACTTTC. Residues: CAIRGDGAGANVLTF.